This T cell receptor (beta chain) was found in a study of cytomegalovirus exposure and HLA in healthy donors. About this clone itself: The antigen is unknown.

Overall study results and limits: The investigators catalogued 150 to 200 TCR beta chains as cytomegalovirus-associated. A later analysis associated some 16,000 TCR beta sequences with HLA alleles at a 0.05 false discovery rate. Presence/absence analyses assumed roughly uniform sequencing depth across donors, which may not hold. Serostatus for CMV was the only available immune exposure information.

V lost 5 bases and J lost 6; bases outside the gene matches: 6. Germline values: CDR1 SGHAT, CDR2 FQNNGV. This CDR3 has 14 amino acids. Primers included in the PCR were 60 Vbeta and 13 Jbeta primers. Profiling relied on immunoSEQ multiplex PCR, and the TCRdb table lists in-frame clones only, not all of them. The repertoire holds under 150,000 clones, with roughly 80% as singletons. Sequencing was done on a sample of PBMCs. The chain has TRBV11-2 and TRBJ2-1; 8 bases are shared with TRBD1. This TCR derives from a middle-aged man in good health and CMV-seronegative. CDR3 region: CASSIPDRANEQFF. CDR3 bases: TGTGCCAGCAGCATACCGGACAGGGCCAATGAGCAGTTCTTC.